Following are 8 T cell receptor beta chains from one sample sequenced in a study of blood T cell repertoires in COVID-19. Data came from immunoSEQ multiplex PCR; TCRdb stores just in-frame clones and leaves some out. The sample records fewer than 200,000 clones, over 70% being singletons. Source material: PBMCs or T cells enriched from blood (not recorded which). The receptors here all came from a woman aged 40 to 50 with acute COVID-19.

This chain joins TRBV7-9 and TRBJ1-2, with D possibly being TRBD1 (6 bases). This CDR3 is built from 16 residues. The germline gives CDR1 SEHNR, CDR2 FQNEAQ (reference sequence). Deletions cut 1 base from V and 6 bases from J, with 18 bases between. CDR3 amino acids: CASSLGLGRGLHGYTF. The CDR3 region has the DNA TGTGCCAGCAGCTTAGGGCTTGGCAGGGGTCTCCATGGCTACACCTTC. The complete variable domain, with remaining parts taken from reference TRBV7-9 and TRBJ1-2, reads DTGVSQNPRHKITKRGQNVTFRCDPISEHNRLYWYRQTLGQGPEFLTYFQNEAQLEKSRLLSDRFSAERPKGSFSTLEIQRTEQGDSAMYLCASSLGLGRGLHGYTFGSGTRLTVV.

The genes are TRBV27 and TRBJ1-6; 7 nucleotides align to TRBD1. V lost 7 bases to trimming and J lost 3 bases; unmatched junction nucleotides: 6. Germline V gives CDR1 MNHEY, CDR2 SMNVEV (reference sequence). The length of the CDR3 is 15 residues. CDR3: CASTRQGLYNSPLHF. CDR3 sequence (DNA): TGTGCCAGCACCCGACAGGGCCTCTATAATTCACCCCTCCACTTT.

The V and J genes are TRBV4-1 and TRBJ1-2, with D maybe TRBD1 (6 bases). Germline assignment: CDR1 MGHRA and CDR2 YSYEKL. The CDR3 length is 13 residues. V was clipped by 2 bases and J by 2 bases, with 6 bases between them. CDR3 DNA sequence: TGCGCCAGCAGCCAAACAGGGAACTATGGCTACACCTTC. This encodes CASSQTGNYGYTF.

V and J are TRBV11-2 and TRBJ2-7; the match to TRBD2 covers 11 bases. CDR1 and CDR2 from the germline V gene are SGHAT and FQNNGV. J was trimmed by 4 bases and V by 5 bases; bases with no gene match: 10. The CDR3 is 16 residues long. CDR3 loop: CASSHFRTSGQYEQYF. The CDR3 DNA is TGTGCCAGCAGCCACTTTCGGACTAGCGGGCAATACGAGCAGTACTTC.

The chain employs TRBV11-3 and TRBJ2-5; D is undetermined. Trimming removed 3 bases from V and 5 bases from J, with 7 bases in between. CDR1 is SGHNT, CDR2 YENEEA, per germline. There are 12 residues in the CDR3. The CDR3 region has the DNA TGTGCCAGCAGCTTCTCTCCCGAGACCCAGTACTTC. Its translation is CASSFSPETQYF.

The rearrangement uses TRBV6-5 and TRBJ2-1; 9 nucleotides line up with TRBD2. This CDR3 is built from 15 residues. The germline V gene encodes CDR1 MNHEY and CDR2 SVGAGI. V lost 5 bases and J lost 9; bases outside the gene matches: 11. CDR3 DNA: TGTGCCAGCAGTCGAGAGGCGGGAGGGTCGGGTGAGCAGTTCTTC. Translated, it gives CASSREAGGSGEQFF.

The chain carries TRBV9 and TRBJ2-3; 9 bases match TRBD2. Trimming at V came to 1 base and at J to 3 bases, leaving 9 bases not matched to a gene. CDR1 SGDLS and CDR2 YYNGEE come from the germline V gene. There are 17 residues in the CDR3. CDR3 residues: CASSVLGSGRGTDTQYF. CDR3 nucleotide sequence: TGTGCCAGCAGCGTACTGGGTAGCGGGAGAGGTACAGATACGCAGTATTTT.

This clone was counted between two and nine times. The rearrangement uses TRBV3-1 (or the pseudogene TRBV3-2) and TRBJ2-4, with D possibly TRBD2 on 5 matching bases. The germline V gene has CDR1 LGHDT and CDR2 YNNKEL (reference sequence). The CDR3 loop spans 14 amino acids. Trimming took off 4 bases at V and 7 bases at J, with 14 bases between the two ends. CDR3 sequence (DNA): TGTGCCAGCAGCCTATCTAGCCAAGGGAACATTCAGTACTTC. Its protein is CASSLSSQGNIQYF.